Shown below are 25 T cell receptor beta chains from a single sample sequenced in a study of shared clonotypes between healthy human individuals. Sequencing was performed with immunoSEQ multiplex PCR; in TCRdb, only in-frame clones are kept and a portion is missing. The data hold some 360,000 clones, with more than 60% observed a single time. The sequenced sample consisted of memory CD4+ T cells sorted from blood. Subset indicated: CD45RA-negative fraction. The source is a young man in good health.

CDR3 sequence: CASSYSEGSSGNTIYF. CDR3 in DNA: TGTGCCAGCAGTTACTCGGAGGGAAGCTCTGGAAACACCATATATTTT. The chain recombines TRBV6-5 with TRBJ1-3; D gene unclear. Trimming left V 0 bases short and J 0 bases short, with 9 bases between. Germline CDR1 MNHEY, CDR2 SVGAGI. The length of the CDR3 is 16 residues.

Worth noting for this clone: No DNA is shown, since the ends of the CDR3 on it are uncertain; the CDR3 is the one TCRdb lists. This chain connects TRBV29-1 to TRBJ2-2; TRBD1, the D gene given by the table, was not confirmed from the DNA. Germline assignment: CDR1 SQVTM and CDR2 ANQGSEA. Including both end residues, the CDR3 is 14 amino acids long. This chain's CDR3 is CSVARQGFGRGAVF.

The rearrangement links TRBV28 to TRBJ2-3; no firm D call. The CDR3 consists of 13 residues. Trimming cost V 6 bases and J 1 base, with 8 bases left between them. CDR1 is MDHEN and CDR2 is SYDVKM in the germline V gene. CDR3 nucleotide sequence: TGTGCCAGCAGCCCTTCCGGCACAGATACGCAGTATTTT. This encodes CASSPSGTDTQYF.

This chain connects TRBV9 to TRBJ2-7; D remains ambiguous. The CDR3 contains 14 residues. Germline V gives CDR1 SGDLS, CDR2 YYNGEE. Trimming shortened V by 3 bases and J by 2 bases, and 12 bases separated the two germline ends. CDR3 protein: CASSGRTSPYEQYF. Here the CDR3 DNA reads TGTGCCAGCAGCGGCCGGACCTCCCCCTACGAGCAGTACTTC.

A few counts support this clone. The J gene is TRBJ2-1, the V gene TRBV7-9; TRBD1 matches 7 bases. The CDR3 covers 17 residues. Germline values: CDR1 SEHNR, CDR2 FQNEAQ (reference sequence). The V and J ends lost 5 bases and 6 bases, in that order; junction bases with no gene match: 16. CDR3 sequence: CASSPLRGRGKVNEQFF. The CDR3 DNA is TGTGCCAGCAGCCCCCTACGGGGCAGGGGGAAAGTCAATGAGCAGTTCTTC.

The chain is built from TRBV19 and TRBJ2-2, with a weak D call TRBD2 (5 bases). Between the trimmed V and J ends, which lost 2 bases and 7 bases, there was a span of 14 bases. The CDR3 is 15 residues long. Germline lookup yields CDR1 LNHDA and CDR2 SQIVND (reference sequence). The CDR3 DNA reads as TGTGCCAGTAGTATATTAGGGCCCGCGGGCGGGGAGCTGTTTTTT. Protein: CASSILGPAGGELFF.

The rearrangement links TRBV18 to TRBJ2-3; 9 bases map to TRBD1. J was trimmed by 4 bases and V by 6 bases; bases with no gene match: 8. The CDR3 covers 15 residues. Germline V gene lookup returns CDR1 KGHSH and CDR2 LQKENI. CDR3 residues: CASSQQGAWADTQYF. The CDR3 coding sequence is TGTGCCAGCTCGCAACAGGGGGCGTGGGCAGATACGCAGTATTTT.

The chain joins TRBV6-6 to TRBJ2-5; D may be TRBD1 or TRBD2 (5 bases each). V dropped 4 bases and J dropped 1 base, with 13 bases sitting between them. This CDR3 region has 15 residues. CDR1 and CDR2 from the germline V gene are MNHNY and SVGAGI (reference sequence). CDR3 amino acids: CASSWTGAPQETQYF. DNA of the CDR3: TGTGCCAGCAGTTGGACCGGGGCCCCCCAAGAGACCCAGTACTTC.

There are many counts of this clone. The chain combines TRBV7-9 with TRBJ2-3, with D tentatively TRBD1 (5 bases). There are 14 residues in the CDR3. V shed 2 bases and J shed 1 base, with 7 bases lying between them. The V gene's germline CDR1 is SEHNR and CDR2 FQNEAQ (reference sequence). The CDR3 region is CASSLKTGTDTQYF. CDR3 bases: TGTGCCAGCAGCTTAAAGACAGGCACAGATACGCAGTATTTT.

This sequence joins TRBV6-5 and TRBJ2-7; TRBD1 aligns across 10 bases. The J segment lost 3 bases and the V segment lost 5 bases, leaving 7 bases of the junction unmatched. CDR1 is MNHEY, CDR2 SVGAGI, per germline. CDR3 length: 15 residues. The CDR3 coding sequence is TGTGCCAGCAGTCAACGACAGGGGGCTGTCTACGAGCAGTACTTC. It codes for CASSQRQGAVYEQYF.

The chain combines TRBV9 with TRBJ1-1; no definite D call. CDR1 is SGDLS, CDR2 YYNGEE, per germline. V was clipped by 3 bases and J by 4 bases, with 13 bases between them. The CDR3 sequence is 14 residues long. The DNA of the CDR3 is TGTGCCAGCAGCGCCACGGGGTCGTCCACTGAAGCTTTCTTT. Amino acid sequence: CASSATGSSTEAFF.

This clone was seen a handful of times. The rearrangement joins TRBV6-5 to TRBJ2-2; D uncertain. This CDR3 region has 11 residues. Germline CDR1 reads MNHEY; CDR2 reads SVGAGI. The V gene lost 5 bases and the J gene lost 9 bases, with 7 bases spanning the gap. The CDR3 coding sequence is TGTGCCAGCAGTCGAGGACGGGAGCTGTTTTTT. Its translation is CASSRGRELFF.

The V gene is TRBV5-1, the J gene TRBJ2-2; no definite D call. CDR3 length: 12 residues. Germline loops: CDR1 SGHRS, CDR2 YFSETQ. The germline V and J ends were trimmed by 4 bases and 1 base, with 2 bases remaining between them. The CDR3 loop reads CASSQNTGELFF. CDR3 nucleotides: TGCGCCAGCAGCCAGAACACCGGGGAGCTGTTTTTT.

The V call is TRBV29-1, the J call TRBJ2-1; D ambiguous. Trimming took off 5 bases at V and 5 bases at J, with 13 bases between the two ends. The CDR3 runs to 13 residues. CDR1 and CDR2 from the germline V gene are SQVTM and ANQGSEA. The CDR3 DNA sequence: TGCAGCGTTCCTCGGCAGAATAACAATGAGCAGTTCTTC. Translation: CSVPRQNNNEQFF.

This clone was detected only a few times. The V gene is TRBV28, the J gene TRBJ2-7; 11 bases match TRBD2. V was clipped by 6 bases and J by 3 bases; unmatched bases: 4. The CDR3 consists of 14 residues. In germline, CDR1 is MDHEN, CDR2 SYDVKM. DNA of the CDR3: TGTGCCAGCAGCCTAGCGGGAGGAATCTACGAGCAGTACTTC. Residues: CASSLAGGIYEQYF.

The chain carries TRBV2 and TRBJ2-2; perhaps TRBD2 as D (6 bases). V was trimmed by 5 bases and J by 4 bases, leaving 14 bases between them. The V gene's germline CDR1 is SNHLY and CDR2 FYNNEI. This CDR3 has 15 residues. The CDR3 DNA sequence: TGTGCCAGCAGTACGGGACTCCGGGCCACCGGGGAGCTGTTTTTT. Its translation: CASSTGLRATGELFF.

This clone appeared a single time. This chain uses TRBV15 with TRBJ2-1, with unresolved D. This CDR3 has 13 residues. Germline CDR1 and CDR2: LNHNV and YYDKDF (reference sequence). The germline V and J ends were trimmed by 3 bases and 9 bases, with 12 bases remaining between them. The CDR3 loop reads CATSSPLGAEQFF. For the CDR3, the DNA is TGTGCCACCAGCAGTCCGTTGGGTGCTGAGCAGTTCTTC.

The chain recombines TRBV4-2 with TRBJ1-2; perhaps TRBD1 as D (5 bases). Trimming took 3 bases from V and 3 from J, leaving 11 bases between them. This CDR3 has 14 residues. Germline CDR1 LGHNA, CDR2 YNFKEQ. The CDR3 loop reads CASSHETAHYGYTF. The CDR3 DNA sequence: TGTGCCAGCAGCCATGAGACAGCCCACTATGGCTACACCTTC.

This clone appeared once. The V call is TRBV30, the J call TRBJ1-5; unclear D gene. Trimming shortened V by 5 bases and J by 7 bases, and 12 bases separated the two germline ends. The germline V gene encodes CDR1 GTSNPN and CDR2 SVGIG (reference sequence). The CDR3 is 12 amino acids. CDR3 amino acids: CAWAPSGQPQHF. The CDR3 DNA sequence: TGTGCCTGGGCCCCTTCGGGCCAGCCCCAGCATTTT.

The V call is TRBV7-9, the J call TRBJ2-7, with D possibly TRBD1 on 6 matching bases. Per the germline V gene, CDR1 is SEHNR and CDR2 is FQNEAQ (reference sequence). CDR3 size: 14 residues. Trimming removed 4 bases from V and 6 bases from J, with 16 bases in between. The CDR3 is CASSSHPAGAEQYF. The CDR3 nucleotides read TGTGCCAGCAGCTCCCACCCCGCAGGGGCCGAGCAGTACTTC.

The CDR3 here is CASSLLGSGRLYEQYF. CDR3 bases: TGTGCCAGCAGTTTATTAGGTTCAGGGAGACTCTACGAGCAGTACTTC. V and J are TRBV28 and TRBJ2-7; either TRBD1 or TRBD2 may fit D (5 bases each). This CDR3 has 16 residues. Germline V gene data show CDR1 as MDHEN and CDR2 as SYDVKM. V was pared by 1 base and J by 3 bases, with 16 bases between.

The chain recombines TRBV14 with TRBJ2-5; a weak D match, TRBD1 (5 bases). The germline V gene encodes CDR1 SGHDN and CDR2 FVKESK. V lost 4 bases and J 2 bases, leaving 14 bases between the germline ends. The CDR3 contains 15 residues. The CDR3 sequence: CASSLPWGQQETQYF. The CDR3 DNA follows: TGTGCCAGCAGCCTCCCTTGGGGCCAACAAGAGACCCAGTACTTC. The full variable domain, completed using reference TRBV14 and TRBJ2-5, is EAGVTQFPSHSVIEKGQTVTLRCDPISGHDNLYWYRRVMGKEIKFLLHFVKESKQDESGMPNNRFLAERTGGTYSTLKVQPAELEDSGVYFCASSLPWGQQETQYFGPGTRLLVL.

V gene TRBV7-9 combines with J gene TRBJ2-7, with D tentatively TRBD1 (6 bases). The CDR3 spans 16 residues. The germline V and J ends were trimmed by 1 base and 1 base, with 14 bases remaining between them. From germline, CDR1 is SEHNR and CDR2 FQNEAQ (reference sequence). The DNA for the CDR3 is TGTGCCAGCAGCTTAGAAACAGGTGGACAGTCCTACGAGCAGTACTTC. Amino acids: CASSLETGGQSYEQYF.

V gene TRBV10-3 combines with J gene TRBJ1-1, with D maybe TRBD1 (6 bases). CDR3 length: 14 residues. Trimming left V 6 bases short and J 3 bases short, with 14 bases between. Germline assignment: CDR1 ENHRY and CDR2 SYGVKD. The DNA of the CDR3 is TGTGCCATCAGCCCCAGGGGAGGGGACACTGAAGCTTTCTTT. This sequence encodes CAISPRGGDTEAFF.

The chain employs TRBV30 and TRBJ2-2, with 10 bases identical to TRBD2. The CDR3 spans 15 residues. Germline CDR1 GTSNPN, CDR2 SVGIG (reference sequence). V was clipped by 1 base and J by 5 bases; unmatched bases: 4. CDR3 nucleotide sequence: TGTGCCTGGAGTGCTAGCGGGAGTGAGACCGGGGAGCTGTTTTTT. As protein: CAWSASGSETGELFF.